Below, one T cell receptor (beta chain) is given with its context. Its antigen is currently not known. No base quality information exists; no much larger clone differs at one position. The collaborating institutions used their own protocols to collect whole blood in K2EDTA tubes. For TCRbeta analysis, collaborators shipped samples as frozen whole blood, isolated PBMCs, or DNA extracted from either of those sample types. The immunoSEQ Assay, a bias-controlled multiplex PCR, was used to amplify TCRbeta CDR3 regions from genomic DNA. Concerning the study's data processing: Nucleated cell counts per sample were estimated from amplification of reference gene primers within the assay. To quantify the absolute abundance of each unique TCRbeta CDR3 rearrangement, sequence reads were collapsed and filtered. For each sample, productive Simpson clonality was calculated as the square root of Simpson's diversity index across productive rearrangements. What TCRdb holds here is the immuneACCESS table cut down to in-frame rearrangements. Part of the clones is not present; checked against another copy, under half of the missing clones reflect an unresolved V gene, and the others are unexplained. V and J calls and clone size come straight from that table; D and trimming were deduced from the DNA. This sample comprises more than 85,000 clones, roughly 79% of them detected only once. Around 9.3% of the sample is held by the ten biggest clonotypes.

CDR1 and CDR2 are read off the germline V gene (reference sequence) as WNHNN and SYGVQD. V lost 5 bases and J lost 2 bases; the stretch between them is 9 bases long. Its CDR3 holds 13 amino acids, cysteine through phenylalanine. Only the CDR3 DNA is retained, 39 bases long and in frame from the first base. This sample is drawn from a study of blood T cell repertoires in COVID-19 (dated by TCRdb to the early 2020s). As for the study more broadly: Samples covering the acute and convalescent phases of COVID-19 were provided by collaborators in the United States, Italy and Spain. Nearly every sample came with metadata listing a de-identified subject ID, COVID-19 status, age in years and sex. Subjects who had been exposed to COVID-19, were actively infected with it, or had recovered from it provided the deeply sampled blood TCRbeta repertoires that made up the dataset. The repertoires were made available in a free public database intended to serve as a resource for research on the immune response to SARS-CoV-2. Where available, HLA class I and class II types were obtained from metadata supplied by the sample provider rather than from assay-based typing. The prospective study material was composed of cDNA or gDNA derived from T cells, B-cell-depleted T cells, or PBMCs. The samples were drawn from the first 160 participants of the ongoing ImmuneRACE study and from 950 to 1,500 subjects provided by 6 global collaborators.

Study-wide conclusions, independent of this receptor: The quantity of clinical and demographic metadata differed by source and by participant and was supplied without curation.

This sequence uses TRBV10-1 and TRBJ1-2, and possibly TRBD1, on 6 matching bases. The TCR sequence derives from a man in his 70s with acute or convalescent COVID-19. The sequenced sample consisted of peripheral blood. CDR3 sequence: CASSQGTNYGYTF. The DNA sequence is TGCGCCAGCAGTCAGGGGACGAACTATGGCTACACCTTC.